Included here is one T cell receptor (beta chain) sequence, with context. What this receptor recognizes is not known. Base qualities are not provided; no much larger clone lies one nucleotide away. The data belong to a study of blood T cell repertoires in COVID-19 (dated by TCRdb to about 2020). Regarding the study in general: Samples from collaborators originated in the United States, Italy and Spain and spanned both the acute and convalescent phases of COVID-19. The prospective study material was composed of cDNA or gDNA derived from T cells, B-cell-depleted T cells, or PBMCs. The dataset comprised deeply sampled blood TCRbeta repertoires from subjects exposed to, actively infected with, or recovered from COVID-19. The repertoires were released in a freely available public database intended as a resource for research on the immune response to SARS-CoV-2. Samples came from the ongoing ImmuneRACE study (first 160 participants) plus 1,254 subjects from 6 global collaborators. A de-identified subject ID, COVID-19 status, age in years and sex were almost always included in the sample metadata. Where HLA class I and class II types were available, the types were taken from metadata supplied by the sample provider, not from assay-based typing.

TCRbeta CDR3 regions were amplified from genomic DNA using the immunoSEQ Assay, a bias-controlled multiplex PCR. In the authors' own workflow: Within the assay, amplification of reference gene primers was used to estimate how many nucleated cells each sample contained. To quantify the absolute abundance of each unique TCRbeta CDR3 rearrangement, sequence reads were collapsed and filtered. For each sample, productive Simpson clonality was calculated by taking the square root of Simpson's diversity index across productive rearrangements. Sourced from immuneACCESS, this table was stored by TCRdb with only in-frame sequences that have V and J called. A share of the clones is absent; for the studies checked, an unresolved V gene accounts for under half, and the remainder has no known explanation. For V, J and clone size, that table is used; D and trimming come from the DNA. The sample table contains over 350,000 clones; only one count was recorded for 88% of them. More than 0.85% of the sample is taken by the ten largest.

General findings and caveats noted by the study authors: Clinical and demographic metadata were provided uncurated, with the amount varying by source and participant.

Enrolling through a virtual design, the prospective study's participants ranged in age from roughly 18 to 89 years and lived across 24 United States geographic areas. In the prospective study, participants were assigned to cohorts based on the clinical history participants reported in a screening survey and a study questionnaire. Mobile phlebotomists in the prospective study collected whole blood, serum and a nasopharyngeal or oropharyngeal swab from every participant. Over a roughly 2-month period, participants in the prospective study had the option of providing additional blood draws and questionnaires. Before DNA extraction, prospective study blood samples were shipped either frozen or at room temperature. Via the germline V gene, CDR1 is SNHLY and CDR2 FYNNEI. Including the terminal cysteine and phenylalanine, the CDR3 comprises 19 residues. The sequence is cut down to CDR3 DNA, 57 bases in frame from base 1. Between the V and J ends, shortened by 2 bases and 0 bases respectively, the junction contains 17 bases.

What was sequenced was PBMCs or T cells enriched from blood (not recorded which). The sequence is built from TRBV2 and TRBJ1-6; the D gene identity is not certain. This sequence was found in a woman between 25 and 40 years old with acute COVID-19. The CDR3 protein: CASSETSGLLSSYNSPLHF. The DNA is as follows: TGTGCCAGCAGTGAAACTAGCGGTCTTTTGAGCTCCTATAATTCACCCCTCCACTTT.